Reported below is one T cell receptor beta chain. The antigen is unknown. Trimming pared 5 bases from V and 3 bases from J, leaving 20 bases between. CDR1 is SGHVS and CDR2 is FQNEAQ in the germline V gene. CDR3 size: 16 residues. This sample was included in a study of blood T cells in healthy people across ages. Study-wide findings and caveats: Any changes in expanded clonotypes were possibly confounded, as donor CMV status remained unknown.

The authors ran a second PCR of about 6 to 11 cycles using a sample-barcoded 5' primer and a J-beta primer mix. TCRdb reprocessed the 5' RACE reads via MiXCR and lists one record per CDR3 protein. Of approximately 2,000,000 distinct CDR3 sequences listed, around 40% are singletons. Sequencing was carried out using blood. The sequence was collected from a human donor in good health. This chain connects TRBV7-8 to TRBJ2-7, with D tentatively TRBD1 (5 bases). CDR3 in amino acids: CASSPRGSNAHYEQYF. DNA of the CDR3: TGTGCCAGCAGCCCTAGGGGCTCAAACGCTCACTACGAGCAGTACTTC.